These T cell receptor beta chains were read from a single sample in a study of T cells in Graves' hyperthyroidism and ophthalmopathy. In TCRdb, the multiplex PCR reads were re-called with MiXCR into one record per CDR3 protein. The sample includes hundreds of thousands of distinct CDR3 sequences, just over 45% of them seen just once. The sequenced sample was peripheral blood or thyroid tissue (not recorded which). These receptors all come from a woman aged 18-29 years with Graves' hyperthyroidism. The CDR3 runs from the conserved cysteine through the conserved F or W. Each record gives: J gene, clone size, D gene, V gene, CDR3 DNA, CDR3 protein. The D gene is left open where the match is weak. Clone size is not always given. Where it is, it says once, few, many or a class for expanded clones.

j_gene: TRBJ2-7
abundance: .
d_gene: .
v_gene: TRBV30
CDR3nt: TGTGCCTGGTCAGATGGGCCTACATCCGAGCAGTACTTC
CDR3aa: CAWSDGPTSEQYF

j_gene: TRBJ1-6
abundance: once
d_gene: .
v_gene: TRBV3-1
CDR3nt: TGTGCCAGCACCCAAGCCGCTACTAATTCACCCCTCCACTTT
CDR3aa: CASTQAATNSPLHF

j_gene: TRBJ1-5
abundance: .
d_gene: TRBD1
v_gene: TRBV19
CDR3nt: TGTGCCAGTGCCGACAGGGGGCACGGTCAGCCCCACCATTTT
CDR3aa: CASADRGHGQPHHF

j_gene: TRBJ1-5
abundance: many
d_gene: .
v_gene: TRBV12-3/TRBV12-4
CDR3nt: TGTGCCAGCAGTTTGATGGGCGCCAATCAGCCCCAGCATTTT
CDR3aa: CASSLMGANQPQHF

j_gene: TRBJ1-5
abundance: .
d_gene: .
v_gene: TRBV5-1
CDR3nt: TGCGCCAGCAGTCGGGACGCTGGGGATAGCAATCAGCCCCAGCATTTT
CDR3aa: CASSRDAGDSNQPQHF

j_gene: TRBJ2-6
abundance: .
d_gene: TRBD1
v_gene: TRBV10-3
CDR3nt: TGTGCCATCAGGGACAGGGGAGGCTCTGGGGCCAACGTCCTGACTTTC
CDR3aa: CAIRDRGGSGANVLTF

j_gene: TRBJ1-1
abundance: few
d_gene: .
v_gene: TRBV6-5
CDR3nt: TGTGCCAGCAATTCTCCAGGCCACACTGAAGCTTTCTTT
CDR3aa: CASNSPGHTEAFF

j_gene: TRBJ2-7
abundance: .
d_gene: .
v_gene: TRBV20-1
CDR3nt: TGCAGTGCTAGAGGACATCCCTCCTACGAGCAGTACTTC
CDR3aa: CSARGHPSYEQYF

j_gene: TRBJ1-2
abundance: many
d_gene: TRBD1
v_gene: TRBV10-3
CDR3nt: TGTGCCATCAGTGAGTACCGACAGGGTTATGGCTACACCTTC
CDR3aa: CAISEYRQGYGYTF

j_gene: TRBJ2-7
abundance: .
d_gene: .
v_gene: TRBV7-3
CDR3nt: TGTGCCAGCAGCTTAGTCCTGGACGGGACCTACGAGCAGTACTTC
CDR3aa: CASSLVLDGTYEQYF

j_gene: TRBJ1-2
abundance: .
d_gene: .
v_gene: TRBV7-2
CDR3nt: TGTGCCAGCACCGCCGACAGGCTCCTTGGCTACACCTTC
CDR3aa: CASTADRLLGYTF

j_gene: TRBJ2-2
abundance: .
d_gene: TRBD1
v_gene: TRBV7-3
CDR3nt: TGTGCCAGCAGTCCCCGGACAGGGGCGTACACCGGGGAGCTGTTTTTT
CDR3aa: CASSPRTGAYTGELFF

j_gene: TRBJ2-7
abundance: .
d_gene: .
v_gene: TRBV12-3/TRBV12-4
CDR3nt: TGTGCCAGCAGACCGGGGGCCGGCTACGAGCAGTACTTC
CDR3aa: CASRPGAGYEQYF

j_gene: TRBJ2-7
abundance: .
d_gene: .
v_gene: TRBV5-1
CDR3nt: TGCGCCAGCAGCTTGGTGGGGGACCGAACGCGTTACGAGCAGTACTTC
CDR3aa: CASSLVGDRTRYEQYF

j_gene: TRBJ2-7
abundance: few
d_gene: .
v_gene: TRBV4-1
CDR3nt: TGCGCCAGCAGCCAAACGAGAGACTCCTACGAGCAGTACTTC
CDR3aa: CASSQTRDSYEQYF

j_gene: TRBJ1-2
abundance: .
d_gene: .
v_gene: TRBV29-1
CDR3nt: TGCAGCGTTGAACCGTCGGTAGAAGGCTGCACCTTC
CDR3aa: CSVEPSVEGCTF

j_gene: TRBJ1-6
abundance: .
d_gene: TRBD1
v_gene: TRBV9
CDR3nt: TGTGCCAGCAGTGGACAGGAAGATAATTCACCCCTCCACTTT
CDR3aa: CASSGQEDNSPLHF

j_gene: TRBJ1-5
abundance: .
d_gene: .
v_gene: TRBV20-1
CDR3nt: TGCAGTGCTAGACTTTCCGGGAGGGGTGGCAATCAGCCCCAGCATTTT
CDR3aa: CSARLSGRGGNQPQHF

j_gene: TRBJ2-7
abundance: few
d_gene: .
v_gene: TRBV20-1
CDR3nt: TGCAGTGCTGATACCCTATATGACTACGAGCAGTACTTC
CDR3aa: CSADTLYDYEQYF

j_gene: TRBJ1-6
abundance: many
d_gene: .
v_gene: TRBV7-3
CDR3nt: TGTGCCAGCAGCATGACCGGGACGGCATCACCCCTCCACTTT
CDR3aa: CASSMTGTASPLHF

j_gene: TRBJ2-7
abundance: .
d_gene: TRBD2
v_gene: TRBV20-1
CDR3nt: TGCAGTGCTAGAGATGGCCCGTGGGCTAGCGGGGGCTACGAGCAGTACTTC
CDR3aa: CSARDGPWASGGYEQYF

j_gene: TRBJ1-5
abundance: few
d_gene: TRBD1
v_gene: TRBV10-3
CDR3nt: TGTGCCAGCAGTGAACCCGGGACAGGGCATCAGCCCCAGCATTTT
CDR3aa: CASSEPGTGHQPQHF

j_gene: TRBJ2-5
abundance: .
d_gene: TRBD2
v_gene: TRBV7-2
CDR3nt: TGTGCCAGCAGCTTAGTTTCCCTAGCGGGACAAGAGACCCAGTACTTC
CDR3aa: CASSLVSLAGQETQYF

j_gene: TRBJ2-7
abundance: .
d_gene: .
v_gene: TRBV19
CDR3nt: TGTGCCAGTAGTATACAGACTTCCTACGAGCAGTACTTC
CDR3aa: CASSIQTSYEQYF

j_gene: TRBJ1-5
abundance: few
d_gene: TRBD1
v_gene: TRBV5-1
CDR3nt: TGCGCCACCGTGGGACAGGTCGCCCGTTATAGCAATCAGCCCCAGCATTTT
CDR3aa: CATVGQVARYSNQPQHF

j_gene: TRBJ2-7
abundance: .
d_gene: .
v_gene: TRBV14
CDR3nt: TGTGCCAGCAGTTTGTGGGGGGCAGAAGACGAGCAGTACTTC
CDR3aa: CASSLWGAEDEQYF

j_gene: TRBJ1-5
abundance: once
d_gene: .
v_gene: TRBV10-3
CDR3nt: TGTGCCAGCAGGACCGGACCGATCAATCAGCCCCAGCATTTT
CDR3aa: CASRTGPINQPQHF

j_gene: TRBJ1-1
abundance: many
d_gene: .
v_gene: TRBV29-1
CDR3nt: TGCAGCGTTGTATTGGCTCGGGGGGCAGGGGCAGCTTTCTTT
CDR3aa: CSVVLARGAGAAFF

j_gene: TRBJ1-2
abundance: .
d_gene: .
v_gene: TRBV29-1
CDR3nt: TGCAGCCAAGATAGAGGATCTGGCTACACCTTC
CDR3aa: CSQDRGSGYTF

j_gene: TRBJ1-1
abundance: .
d_gene: .
v_gene: TRBV19
CDR3nt: TGTGCCAGTAGTACACAGGGCTCTGCCACTGAAGCTTTCTTT
CDR3aa: CASSTQGSATEAFF

j_gene: TRBJ1-1
abundance: .
d_gene: .
v_gene: TRBV19
CDR3nt: TGTGCCAGTAGTATGAGCGCGGGGCGTAATGAAGCTTTCTTT
CDR3aa: CASSMSAGRNEAFF

j_gene: TRBJ2-2
abundance: .
d_gene: .
v_gene: TRBV7-2
CDR3nt: TGTGCCAGCAGCATACAGCCCGGGACCGAGAAGACCGGGGAGCTGTTTTTT
CDR3aa: CASSIQPGTEKTGELFF

j_gene: TRBJ1-4
abundance: .
d_gene: .
v_gene: TRBV6-1
CDR3nt: TGTGCCAGCAGTGGGCTCAGGGAAAAACTGTTTTTT
CDR3aa: CASSGLREKLFF

j_gene: TRBJ2-5
abundance: .
d_gene: .
v_gene: TRBV4-2
CDR3nt: TGTGCCAGCAGCCAAACGCGGGAGACCCAGTACTTC
CDR3aa: CASSQTRETQYF

j_gene: TRBJ2-7
abundance: .
d_gene: .
v_gene: TRBV7-3
CDR3nt: TGTGCCAGCAGCTCAACCCCCGGGAACGAGCAGTACTTC
CDR3aa: CASSSTPGNEQYF

j_gene: TRBJ1-1
abundance: once
d_gene: .
v_gene: TRBV19
CDR3nt: TGTGCCAGTAACACCCCCGGGGGAAGGGGATTCTTT
CDR3aa: CASNTPGGRGFF

j_gene: TRBJ1-4
abundance: .
d_gene: .
v_gene: TRBV7-2
CDR3nt: TGTGCCAGCAGCAGGGGGAGGGGGAAACTGTTTTTT
CDR3aa: CASSRGRGKLFF

j_gene: TRBJ2-2
abundance: few
d_gene: .
v_gene: TRBV7-7
CDR3nt: TGTGCCAGCAGCTTACAGTCTCAGGGAGGCACCGGGGAGCTGTTTTTT
CDR3aa: CASSLQSQGGTGELFF

j_gene: TRBJ1-5
abundance: few
d_gene: TRBD1
v_gene: TRBV24-1
CDR3nt: TGTGCCAGCTCACCGCTGACAGGGCCCAATCAGCCCCAGCATTTT
CDR3aa: CASSPLTGPNQPQHF

j_gene: TRBJ1-2
abundance: .
d_gene: .
v_gene: TRBV25-1
CDR3nt: TGTGCCAGCAGTGAATATTGGTCACGGGGCTATGGCTACACCTTC
CDR3aa: CASSEYWSRGYGYTF

j_gene: TRBJ2-5
abundance: many
d_gene: TRBD1
v_gene: TRBV2
CDR3nt: TGTGCCAGCAGCTCGACAGGGGGCTTAGCAGAGACCCAGTACTTC
CDR3aa: CASSSTGGLAETQYF

j_gene: TRBJ2-5
abundance: .
d_gene: .
v_gene: TRBV2
CDR3nt: TGTGCCAGCAGTGAAGACAGTAGAGGCCAAGAGACCCAGTACTTC
CDR3aa: CASSEDSRGQETQYF

j_gene: TRBJ1-5
abundance: many
d_gene: TRBD1
v_gene: TRBV29-1
CDR3nt: TGCAGCGTTGAGGTCGACAGGGATCAGCCCCAGCATTTT
CDR3aa: CSVEVDRDQPQHF

j_gene: TRBJ2-2
abundance: many
d_gene: TRBD1
v_gene: TRBV24-1
CDR3nt: TGTGCCACCAGTGATACCCGACAGGGGACGCACACCGGGGAGCTGTTTTTT
CDR3aa: CATSDTRQGTHTGELFF

j_gene: TRBJ2-7
abundance: .
d_gene: TRBD1
v_gene: TRBV5-1
CDR3nt: TGTGCCAGCAGCCAACGGGACAGGGATCCCTACGAGCAGTACTTC
CDR3aa: CASSQRDRDPYEQYF

j_gene: TRBJ2-2
abundance: few
d_gene: TRBD1
v_gene: TRBV9
CDR3nt: TGTGCCAGCAGCTCTTCGACAGGGCCCGGGGAGCTGTTTTTT
CDR3aa: CASSSSTGPGELFF

j_gene: TRBJ1-4
abundance: few
d_gene: .
v_gene: TRBV2
CDR3nt: TGTGCCAGCAGTACCACGGGTACTGGGGAAAAACTGTTTTTT
CDR3aa: CASSTTGTGEKLFF

j_gene: TRBJ1-5
abundance: few
d_gene: .
v_gene: TRBV20-1
CDR3nt: TGCAGTGCTAGGTGGCAGTTCAATCAGCCCCAGCATTTT
CDR3aa: CSARWQFNQPQHF

j_gene: TRBJ1-1
abundance: .
d_gene: TRBD1
v_gene: TRBV6-5
CDR3nt: TGTGCCAGCAGTTACACCGGGACAGGGGGCACTGAAGCTTTCTTT
CDR3aa: CASSYTGTGGTEAFF

j_gene: TRBJ2-3
abundance: .
d_gene: .
v_gene: TRBV7-8
CDR3nt: TGTGCCAGCAGCTTAGAACATGGGCGTACAGATACGCAGTATTTT
CDR3aa: CASSLEHGRTDTQYF

j_gene: TRBJ1-1
abundance: .
d_gene: .
v_gene: TRBV25-1
CDR3nt: TGTGCCACCTCGGGCGGGGGGCTGACTGAAGCTTTCTTT
CDR3aa: CATSGGGLTEAFF

j_gene: TRBJ1-6
abundance: once
d_gene: .
v_gene: TRBV25-1
CDR3nt: TGTGCCAGCATTCCGAAAGGGCCGGATTCACCCCTCCACTTT
CDR3aa: CASIPKGPDSPLHF

j_gene: TRBJ2-7
abundance: many
d_gene: TRBD2
v_gene: TRBV10-3
CDR3nt: TGTGCCATCAGTGAGTCCGGGACTAGCGGGGCCTACGAGCAGTACTTC
CDR3aa: CAISESGTSGAYEQYF

j_gene: TRBJ1-6
abundance: few
d_gene: .
v_gene: TRBV15
CDR3nt: TGTGCCACCAGCAGTGGGGGGGATCGGCACTTT
CDR3aa: CATSSGGDRHF

j_gene: TRBJ1-2
abundance: many
d_gene: .
v_gene: TRBV15
CDR3nt: TGTGCCACCAGCAGAGAACAGAGCCTGTTAGCTAACTATGGCTACACCTTC
CDR3aa: CATSREQSLLANYGYTF

j_gene: TRBJ2-5
abundance: .
d_gene: .
v_gene: TRBV6-6
CDR3nt: TGTGCCAGCAGTTCCGGGACTTTGGGGGAGACCCAGTACTTC
CDR3aa: CASSSGTLGETQYF

j_gene: TRBJ2-7
abundance: medium-sized
d_gene: .
v_gene: TRBV7-2
CDR3nt: TGTGCCAGCAGCCGGTCTTTCGAGCAGTACTTC
CDR3aa: CASSRSFEQYF